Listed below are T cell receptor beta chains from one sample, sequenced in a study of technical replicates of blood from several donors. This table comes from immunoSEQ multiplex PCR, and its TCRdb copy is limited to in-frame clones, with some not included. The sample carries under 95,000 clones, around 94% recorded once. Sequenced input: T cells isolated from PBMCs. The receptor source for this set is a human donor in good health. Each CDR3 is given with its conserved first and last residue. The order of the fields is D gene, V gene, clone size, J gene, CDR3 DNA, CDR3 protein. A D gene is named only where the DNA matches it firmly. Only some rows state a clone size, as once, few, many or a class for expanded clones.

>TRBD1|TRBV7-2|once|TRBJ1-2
TGTGCCAGCAGCATCGACAGGGGCCACTATGGCTACACCTTC
CASSIDRGHYGYTF
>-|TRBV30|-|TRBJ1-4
TGTGCCTGGAGTGTAGGGACACTTGAAGAAAAACTGTTTTTT
CAWSVGTLEEKLFF
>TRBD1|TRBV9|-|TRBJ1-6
TGTGCCAGCAGTTTTGACAGGGGGAATTCACCCCTCCACTTT
CASSFDRGNSPLHF
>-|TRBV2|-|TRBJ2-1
TGTGCCAGCAGTGGGAGCTCCTACAATGAGCAGTTCTTC
CASSGSSYNEQFF
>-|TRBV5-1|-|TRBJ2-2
TGCGCCAGCAGCTCGAGGACAGCAGGAGACACCGGGGAGCTGTTTTTT
CASSSRTAGDTGELFF
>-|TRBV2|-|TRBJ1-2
TGTGCCAGCGGAGGAGAGGCTAACTATGGCTACACCTTC
CASGGEANYGYTF
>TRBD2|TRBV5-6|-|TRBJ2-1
TGTGCCAGCAGGGTCTCGCGGGGGGGCCTCTTGGAGCAGTTCTTC
CASRVSRGGLLEQFF
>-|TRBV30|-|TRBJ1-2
TGTGCCTCCCTAACCACAGGATCCTATGGCTACACCTTC
CASLTTGSYGYTF
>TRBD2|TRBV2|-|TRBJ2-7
TGTGCCAGCAGTGAGGGGGGACTAGCGTCCTCCTACGAGCAGTACTTC
CASSEGGLASSYEQYF
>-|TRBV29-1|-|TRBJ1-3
TGCAGCGCAGGGCTAGAGGACTCTGGAAACACCATATATTTT
CSAGLEDSGNTIYF
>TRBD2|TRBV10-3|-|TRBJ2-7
TGTGCCATCAGTGAGGGAGCGGGAGCCAACTCCTACGAGCAGTACTTC
CAISEGAGANSYEQYF
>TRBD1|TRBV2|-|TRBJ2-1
TGTGCCAGCAGTGAATTCGGGACAGGTCTCAATGAGCAGTTCTTC
CASSEFGTGLNEQFF
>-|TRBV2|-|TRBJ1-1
TGTGCCAGCAGTGCTCTAACGAACACTGAAGCTTTCTTT
CASSALTNTEAFF
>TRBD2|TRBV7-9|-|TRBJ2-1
TGTGCCAGCAGCTTTAGACTAGCGGGGGGGCCAGGATGGGATGAGCAGTTCTTC
CASSFRLAGGPGWDEQFF
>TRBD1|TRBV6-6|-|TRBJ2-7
TGTGCCAGCAGTTACGGACAGGGTTTATCCTACGAGCAGTACTTC
CASSYGQGLSYEQYF
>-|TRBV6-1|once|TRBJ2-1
TGTGCCAGCAGTGATGTCCAGGGGTCCGACAATGAGCAGTTCTTC
CASSDVQGSDNEQFF
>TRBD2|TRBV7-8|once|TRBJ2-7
TGTGCCAGCAGCCTGACCATGGCGGAAGGGTCTAGCGGTACGTACGAGCAGTACTTC
CASSLTMAEGSSGTYEQYF
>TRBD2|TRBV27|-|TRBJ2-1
TGTGCCAGCAGTGGGTGGGGGGGAGAGAACAATGAGCAGTTCTTC
CASSGWGGENNEQFF
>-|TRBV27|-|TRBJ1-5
TGTGCCAGCACCCCGGTGGGCTTTAGCAATCAGCCCCAGCATTTT
CASTPVGFSNQPQHF
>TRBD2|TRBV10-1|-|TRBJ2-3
TGCGCCAGCCAACTAGCGGACTATACAGATACGCAGTATTTT
CASQLADYTDTQYF
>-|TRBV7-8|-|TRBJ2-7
TGTGCCAGCAGCTTATCGGGCAGGGGCGAGCAGTACTTC
CASSLSGRGEQYF
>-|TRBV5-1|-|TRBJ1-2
TGCGCCAGCGGCTGGACTGGGAGTCCTGGCTACACCTTC
CASGWTGSPGYTF
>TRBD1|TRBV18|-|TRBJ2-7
TGTGCCAGCTCAAGCAAACAGGGGCTCATCCACGAGCAGTACTTC
CASSSKQGLIHEQYF
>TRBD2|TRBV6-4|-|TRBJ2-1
TGTGCCAGCAGTGACAACCCTAGCGGGAGCTACAATGAGCAGTTCTTC
CASSDNPSGSYNEQFF
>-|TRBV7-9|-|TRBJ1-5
TGTGCCAGCAGCTTAGTGGAGCAGCCCCAGCATTTT
CASSLVEQPQHF
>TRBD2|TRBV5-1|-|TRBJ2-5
TGCGCCAGCAGCTCCTCCGGGACTAACCAAGAGACCCAGTACTTC
CASSSSGTNQETQYF
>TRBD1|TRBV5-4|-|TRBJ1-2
TGTGCCAGCAGCTTCGGACAGGGGGGGCACTATGGCTACACCTTC
CASSFGQGGHYGYTF
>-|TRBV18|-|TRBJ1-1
TGTGCCAGCTCACCTGGGACACAAGCTTTCTTT
CASSPGTQAFF
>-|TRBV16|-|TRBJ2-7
TGTGCCAGCAGCCAACGCCCCTCAGGGCTGCACGAGCAGTACTTC
CASSQRPSGLHEQYF
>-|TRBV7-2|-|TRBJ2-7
TGTGCCAGCAGCTTAGTTTCGGTTGGCTACGAGCAGTACTTC
CASSLVSVGYEQYF
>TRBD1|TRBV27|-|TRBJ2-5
TGTGCCAGCACCCCCGACAGGGGAGAGGAGACCCAGTACTTC
CASTPDRGEETQYF
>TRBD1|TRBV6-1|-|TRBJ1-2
TGTGCCAGCGGTTCCGGACAGGGGGCTCTCTATGGCTACACCTTC
CASGSGQGALYGYTF
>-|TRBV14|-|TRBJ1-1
TGTGCCAGCAGCCAAAGAATCTTGAGGGGGATAGCTGGGAACACTGAAGCTTTCTTT
CASSQRILRGIAGNTEAFF
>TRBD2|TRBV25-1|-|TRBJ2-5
TGTGCCAGCAGTGATCCCCTGATCGGACTAGCTAGACCGTACTTC
CASSDPLIGLARPYF
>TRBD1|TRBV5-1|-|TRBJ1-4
TGCGCCAGCAGCGAACAGGGGGGAAGTGAAAAACTGTTTTTT
CASSEQGGSEKLFF
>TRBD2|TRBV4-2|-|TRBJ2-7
TGTGCCAGCAGCCAAGAATTGGCGGGGGACCGGGAGCAGTACTTC
CASSQELAGDREQYF
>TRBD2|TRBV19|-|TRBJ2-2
TGTGCCAGTAGTTTGGGACTAGGCACCGGGGAGCTGTTTTTT
CASSLGLGTGELFF
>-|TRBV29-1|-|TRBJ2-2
TGCAGCGTTGACGGGAACACCGGGGAGCTGTTTTTT
CSVDGNTGELFF
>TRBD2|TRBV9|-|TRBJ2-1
TGTGCCAGCAGCGTACTCCCCGGAGCGGGGGGCGGGTACGAGCAGTTCTTC
CASSVLPGAGGGYEQFF
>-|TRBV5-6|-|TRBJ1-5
TGTGCCAGCAGCTTGCCAGGGGATGATCAGCCCCAGCATTTT
CASSLPGDDQPQHF
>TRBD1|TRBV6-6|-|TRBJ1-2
TGTGCCAGCACCGGGACAGGAGATAACTATGGCTACACCTTC
CASTGTGDNYGYTF
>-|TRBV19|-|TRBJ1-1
TGTGCCAGTAGTATATTCGCAGGGAACACTGAAGCTTTCTTT
CASSIFAGNTEAFF
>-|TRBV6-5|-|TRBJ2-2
TGTGCCAGCAGTTACGGAGGGGGGGCCCACACCGGGGAGCTGTTTTTT
CASSYGGGAHTGELFF